The clone carrying this TCR beta chain was picked up one time. Its antigen is unidentified. The entry originates in a study of response to subunit inactivated influenza vaccine. Study findings and constraints: With each seasonal influenza vaccination, the authors suggested, few new T cells are recruited.

Germline V gene sequence: CDR1 SGHAT, CDR2 FQNNGV. The ends lost 6 bases at V and 3 bases at J; junction bases unmatched: 6. The CDR3 runs 16 residues. From the RT-PCR reads, TCRdb called clonotypes with MiXCR, one entry per CDR3 protein. This table holds around 850,000 distinct CDR3 sequences, around a sixth found once. J is TRBJ2-2 and V is TRBV11-2, with TRBD2 matching 11 bases. This receptor was identified in a man aged 50-59 years who received an inactivated influenza vaccine. Source: PBMCs from blood, taken 4 to 6 days after vaccination. This CDR3 reads CASRKLAGVDTGELFF. CDR3 bases: TGTGCCAGCAGAAAACTAGCGGGAGTAGACACCGGGGAGCTGTTTTTT.